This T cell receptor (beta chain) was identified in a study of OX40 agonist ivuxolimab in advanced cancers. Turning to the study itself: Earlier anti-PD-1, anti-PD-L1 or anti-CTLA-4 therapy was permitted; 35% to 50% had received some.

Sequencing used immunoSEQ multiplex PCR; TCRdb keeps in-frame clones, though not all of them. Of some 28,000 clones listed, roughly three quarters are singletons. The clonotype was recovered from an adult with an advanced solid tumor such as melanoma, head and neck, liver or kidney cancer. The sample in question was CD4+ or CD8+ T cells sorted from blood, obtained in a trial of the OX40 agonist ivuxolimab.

The CDR3 region is CASSASGGNQPQHF. The DNA of the CDR3 is TGTGCCAGCAGTGCGTCAGGGGGAAATCAGCCCCAGCATTTT. The chain uses TRBV2 and TRBJ1-5; 7 bases line up with TRBD1. Per the germline V gene, CDR1 is SNHLY and CDR2 is FYNNEI. The V and J ends lost 4 bases and 4 bases, in that order; junction bases with no gene match: 4. The CDR3 spans 14 residues. Supplemented by reference TRBV2 and TRBJ1-5, the full variable domain reads EPEVTQTPSHQVTQMGQEVILRCVPISNHLYFYWYRQILGQKVEFLVSFYNNEISEKSEIFDDQFSVERPDGSNFTLKIRSTKLEDSAMYFCASSASGGNQPQHFGDGTRLSIL.